This passage covers 11 T cell receptor beta chains from one sample sequenced in a study of tumor-infiltrating lymphocytes in oesophageal squamous cell carcinoma. In TCRdb, the PCR reads were re-called with MiXCR into one record per CDR3 protein. The top ten hold under 50% of the sample, which has 11,000 to 15,000 distinct CDR3 sequences, roughly 44% seen once. Sequencing input: blood. Receptor source: a male donor with esophageal squamous cell carcinoma.

A word on this clonotype: A much more abundant neighbour one base away suggests this may be a read error. This chain connects TRBV4-2 to TRBJ1-2, with D possibly being TRBD2 (6 bases). The J call may be incorrect, as the DNA end agrees better with TRBJ2-7. This CDR3 is built from 16 residues. Germline CDR1 LGHNA, CDR2 YNFKEQ. CDR3 sequence: CASSPLGDSTYNEQYF. The DNA for the CDR3 is TGTGCCAGCAGCCCCTTGGGGGACTCAACCTACAATGAGCAGTACTTC.

The chain uses TRBV12-3 or TRBV12-4 and TRBJ1-5; D is perhaps TRBD1 (5 bases). V lost 3 bases and J lost 7, with 13 bases in between. The CDR3 has 14 residues. CDR3 residues: CASSLMGVAQPQHF. CDR3 sequence (DNA): TGTGCCAGCAGTTTGATGGGGGTGGCCCAGCCCCAGCATTTT.

This clonotype was picked up one time. This chain connects TRBV7-6 to TRBJ2-7; D is unclear. The J call is uncertain, as TRBJ1-2 better fits the DNA end. In germline, CDR1 is SGHVS, CDR2 FNYEAQ. The CDR3 is 12 residues long. The CDR3 region has the DNA TGTGCCAGCAGCTTATCAACTTATGGCTACACCTTC. The encoded protein is CASSLSTYGYTF.

This clonotype was recorded a few times. The chain has TRBV5-1 and TRBJ2-1; 8 positions match TRBD1. V gave up 3 bases and J gave up 7 bases; unmatched junction bases: 3. The CDR3 totals 13 residues. Germline V gene lookup returns CDR1 SGHRS and CDR2 YFSETQ. DNA of the CDR3: TGCGCCAGCAGCTGGACAGGGTCGAATGAGCAGTTCTTC. Its protein product is CASSWTGSNEQFF.

The chain links TRBV11-2 to TRBJ2-5; unclear D gene. The V end was cut by 4 bases, the J end by 11 bases, with 11 bases between. This CDR3 contains 11 residues. The germline V gene encodes CDR1 SGHAT and CDR2 FQNNGV. CDR3 in amino acids: CASSSSLEQYF. The CDR3 DNA reads TGTGCCAGCAGCTCCTCCCTTGAGCAGTACTTC.

Concerning this clonotype itself: In this CDR3 the conserved last residue, phenylalanine or tryptophan, is missing, so a read error is likely. The DNA is left out, because the CDR3 cannot be placed on it with certainty; the CDR3 is given as TCRdb lists it. The rearrangement uses TRBV14 and TRBJ2-5. Counting both end residues, the CDR3 totals 15 amino acids. Per germline, CDR1 SGHDN and CDR2 FVKESK. The CDR3 spells CASSQAGSRPTSSTS.

This clonotype turned up a few times. The rearrangement joins TRBV4-1 to TRBJ2-7, with TRBD2 matching 8 bases. Germline trimming cut 4 bases from V and 7 bases from J; bases unmatched to any gene: 9. This CDR3 spans 14 amino acids. Germline loops: CDR1 MGHRA, CDR2 YSYEKL. CDR3 nucleotide sequence: TGCGCCAGCAGCCTTCCCAGCGGGAGTAGTGAGCAGTACTTC. The encoded protein is CASSLPSGSSEQYF.

There are many counts of this clonotype. The V and J genes are TRBV28 and TRBJ1-1; D is uncertain. V was pared by 5 bases and J by 11 bases, with 18 bases between. The CDR3 has 13 residues. From germline, CDR1 is MDHEN and CDR2 SYDVKM. CDR3 DNA: TGTGCCAGCAGTCCCTGGGCCTCCCTCGAGGCTTTCTTT. Its protein is CASSPWASLEAFF.

The rearrangement uses TRBV7-4 and TRBJ2-7; 9 bases agree with TRBD1. There are 15 residues in the CDR3. Per the germline V gene, CDR1 is SGHVT and CDR2 is SQSDAQ. Trimming removed 4 bases from V and 9 bases from J; junction bases left unmatched: 13. The CDR3 protein is CASSSLGQGTPWQYF. The CDR3 nucleotides are TGTGCCAGCAGCTCCCTAGGACAGGGGACTCCATGGCAGTACTTC.

The rearrangement uses TRBV12-3 or TRBV12-4 and TRBJ2-4, with a weak D call TRBD2 (6 bases). The J call could be wrong; TRBJ2-5 is a better fit for the DNA end. This CDR3 contains 14 residues. This chain's CDR3 is CASSLEGSVETQYF. In DNA, the CDR3 is TGTGCCAGCAGTTTGGAGGGTTCTGTGGAGACCCAGTACTTC.

This clonotype has at least ten counts. The CDR3: CASSFQTSGRPDTQYF. Written as DNA, the CDR3 is TGTGCCAGCAGTTTCCAGACTAGCGGGAGGCCAGATACGCAGTATTTT. V and J are TRBV28 and TRBJ2-3, with 13 bases matching TRBD2. The CDR3 has 16 amino acids. The V and J ends lost 3 bases and 4 bases, in that order; junction bases with no gene match: 4. Germline CDR1 reads MDHEN; CDR2 reads SYDVKM.